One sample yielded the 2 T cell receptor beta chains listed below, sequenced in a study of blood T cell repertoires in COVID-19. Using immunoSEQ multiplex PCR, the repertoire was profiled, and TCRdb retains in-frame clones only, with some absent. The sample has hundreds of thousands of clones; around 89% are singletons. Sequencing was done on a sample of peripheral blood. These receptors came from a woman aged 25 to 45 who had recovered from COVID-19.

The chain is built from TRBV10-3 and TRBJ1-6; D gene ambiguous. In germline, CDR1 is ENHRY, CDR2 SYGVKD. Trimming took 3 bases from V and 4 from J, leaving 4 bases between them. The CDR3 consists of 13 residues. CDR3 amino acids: CAISDGYNSPLHF. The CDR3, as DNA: TGTGCCATCAGTGACGGTTATAATTCACCCCTCCACTTT.

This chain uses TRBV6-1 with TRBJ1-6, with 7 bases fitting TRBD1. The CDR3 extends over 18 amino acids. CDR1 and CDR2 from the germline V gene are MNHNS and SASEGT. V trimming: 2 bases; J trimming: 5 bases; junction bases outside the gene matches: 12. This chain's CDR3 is CASSESSTTGLDNSPLHF. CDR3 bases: TGTGCCAGCAGTGAATCTTCTACGACAGGGTTGGATAATTCACCCCTCCACTTT.